Listed here is a single T cell receptor (beta chain). What it recognizes is unknown. This entry is derived from a study of shared clonotypes between healthy human individuals. The split of CD4+ cells yielded CD45RA+ naive and CD45RA-negative memory subsets. This CDR3 is built from 16 residues. CDR1 LGHNA and CDR2 YSLEER come from the germline V gene. Trimming cost V 0 bases and J 2 bases, with 14 bases left between them. Study outcomes and limitations: Naive subsets, compared against memory subsets, generally had larger estimated richness values.

Replicate PCRs from sorted subsets contained about 0.2 ug DNA, which is 29,000 or so T cell genomes. Generated by immunoSEQ multiplex PCR, the TCRdb table keeps only in-frame clones and is missing some. In the table there are about 1 million clones, about 75% of which are singletons. Material: memory CD4+ T cells sorted from blood. The subset denotes: CD45RA-negative fraction. The rearrangement links TRBV4-3 to TRBJ2-7; no clear D gene. The receptor's source is a man between 18 and 35 years old in good health. The CDR3 DNA reads TGCGCCAGCAGCCAAGATTCCCGGGTGGACGCCTACGAGCAGTACTTC. It specifies CASSQDSRVDAYEQYF.